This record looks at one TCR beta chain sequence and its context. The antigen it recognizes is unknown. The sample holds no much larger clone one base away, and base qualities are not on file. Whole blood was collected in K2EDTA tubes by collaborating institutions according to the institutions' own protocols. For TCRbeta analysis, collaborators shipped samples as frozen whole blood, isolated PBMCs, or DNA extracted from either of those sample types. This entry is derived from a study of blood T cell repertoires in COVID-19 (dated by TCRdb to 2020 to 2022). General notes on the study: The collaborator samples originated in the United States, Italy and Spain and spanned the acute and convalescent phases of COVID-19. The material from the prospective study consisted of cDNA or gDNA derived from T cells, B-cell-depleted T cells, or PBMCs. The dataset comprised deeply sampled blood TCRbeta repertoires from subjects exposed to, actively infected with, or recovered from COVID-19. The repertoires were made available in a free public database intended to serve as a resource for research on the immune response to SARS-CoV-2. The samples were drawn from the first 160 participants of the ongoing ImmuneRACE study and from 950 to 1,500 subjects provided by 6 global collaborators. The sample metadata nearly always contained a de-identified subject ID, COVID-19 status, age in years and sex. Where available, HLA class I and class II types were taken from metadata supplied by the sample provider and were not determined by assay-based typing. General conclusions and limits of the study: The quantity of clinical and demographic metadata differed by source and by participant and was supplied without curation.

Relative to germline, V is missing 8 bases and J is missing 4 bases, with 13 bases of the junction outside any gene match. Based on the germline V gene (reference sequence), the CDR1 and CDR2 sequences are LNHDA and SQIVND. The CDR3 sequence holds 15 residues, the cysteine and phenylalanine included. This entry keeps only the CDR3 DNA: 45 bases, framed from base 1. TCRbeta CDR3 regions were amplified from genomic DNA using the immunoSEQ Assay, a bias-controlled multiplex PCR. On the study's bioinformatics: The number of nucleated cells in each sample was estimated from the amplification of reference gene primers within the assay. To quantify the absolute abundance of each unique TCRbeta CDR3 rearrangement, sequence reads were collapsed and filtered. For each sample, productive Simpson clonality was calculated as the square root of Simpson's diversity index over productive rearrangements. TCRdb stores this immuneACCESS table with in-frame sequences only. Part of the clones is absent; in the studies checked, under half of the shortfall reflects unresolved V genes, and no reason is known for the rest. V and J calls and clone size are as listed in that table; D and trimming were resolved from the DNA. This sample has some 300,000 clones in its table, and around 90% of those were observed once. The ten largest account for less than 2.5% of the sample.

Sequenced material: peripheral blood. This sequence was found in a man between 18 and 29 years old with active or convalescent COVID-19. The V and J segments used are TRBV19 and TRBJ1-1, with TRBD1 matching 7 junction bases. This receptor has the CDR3 CASLQGIRLPTEAFF. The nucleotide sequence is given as TGTGCCAGTCTACAGGGGATCCGACTTCCCACTGAAGCTTTCTTT. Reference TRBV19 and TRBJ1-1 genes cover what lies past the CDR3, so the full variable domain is DGGITQSPKYLFRKEGQNVTLSCEQNLNHDAMYWYRQDPGQGLRLIYYSQIVNDFQKGDIAEGYSVSREKKESFPLTVTSAQKNPTAFYLCASLQGIRLPTEAFFGQGTRLTVV.